This is a list of T cell receptor beta chains from one sample in a study of OX40 agonist ivuxolimab in advanced cancers. Repertoires were generated with immunoSEQ multiplex PCR, while TCRdb's copy carries only in-frame clones and drops some. The sample lists 70,000 to 90,000 clones, roughly nine tenths occurring once. This specimen was CD4+ or CD8+ T cells sorted from blood, taken in a trial of the OX40 agonist ivuxolimab. The source is an adult with an advanced solid tumor such as melanoma, head and neck, liver or kidney cancer. The CDR3 runs from the conserved cysteine through the conserved F or W.

CASSYGGKAFF	TRBV27	TRBJ1-1
CASSQSYRECKPQHF	TRBV23-1	TRBJ1-5
CSAPKDNEQFF	TRBV20-1	TRBJ2-1
CASTSGMNEQFF	TRBV19	TRBJ2-1
CAISGRSYNEQFF	TRBV13	TRBJ2-1
CASNDGGAGTDTQYF	TRBV6-5	TRBJ2-3
CASSTPGSGNTEAFF	TRBV19	TRBJ1-1
CASSPGGFLGNQPQHF	TRBV7-2	TRBJ1-5
CASSELLSGGQGGREQYF	TRBV6-1	TRBJ2-7
CASSVRWGGDQPQHF	TRBV6-1	TRBJ1-5
CASSPGTSGVEQYF	TRBV7-9	TRBJ2-7
CASSLGRFAYNEQFF	TRBV27	TRBJ2-1
CAWSVLDRTQPQHF	TRBV30	TRBJ1-5
CASSSVDRNTEAFF	TRBV5-6	TRBJ1-1
CASSSNRDTGSYEQYF	TRBV9	NA
CASSVDPRGRYGYTF	TRBV9	TRBJ1-2
CASSWGSSYNEQFF	TRBV5-7	TRBJ2-1
CASNVGTGGYEQYF	TRBV28	TRBJ2-7
CASSVGAAVGTAEAFF	TRBV9	TRBJ1-1
CASSRRDGRYNEQFF	TRBV18	TRBJ2-1
CAWSFGGSGNTIYF	TRBV30	TRBJ1-3
CASSFSGREGTDTQYF	TRBV11-2	TRBJ2-3
CASSLSRSSGNTIYF	TRBV19	TRBJ1-3
CASSRPSVEQFF	TRBV18	TRBJ2-1
CASSFPAGAYEQYF	TRBV28	TRBJ2-7
CASSLASGIYTGELFF	TRBV7-6	TRBJ2-2
CASSDAGEMSQPQHF	TRBV6-1	TRBJ1-5